The 12 T cell receptor beta chains below were found in one sample sequenced in a study of beta chain features in type 1 diabetes. The authors reverse transcribed all of the isolated RNA, so sequencing captured expressed TCRB transcripts. Data came from immunoSEQ multiplex PCR; TCRdb stores just in-frame clones and leaves some out. The table lists under 250,000 clones, 11% of them singletons. The sequenced material came from central memory CD4+ T cells from blood. These receptors were collected from a man aged 18 to 30 in good health.

This clone was detected only a few times. CDR3 residues: CASTPWYQETQYF. In DNA form, the CDR3 reads TGTGCCAGCACCCCGTGGTACCAAGAGACCCAGTACTTC. The chain has TRBV7-2 and TRBJ2-5; D uncertain. Trimming took 7 bases from V and 0 from J, leaving 9 bases between them. The germline V gene has CDR1 SGHTA and CDR2 FQGNSA. The CDR3 totals 13 residues.

The chain uses TRBV9 and TRBJ2-3; D gene ambiguous. CDR1 and CDR2 from the germline V gene are SGDLS and YYNGEE. With 3 bases removed from V and 8 bases from J, the gap between germline ends came to 7 bases. There are 11 residues in the CDR3. CDR3 nucleotide sequence: TGTGCCAGCAGCGACTCTGGTACGCAGTATTTT. Translation gives CASSDSGTQYF.

This clone turned up a few times. The rearrangement links TRBV7-7 to TRBJ2-5, with TRBD1 identical over 8 bases. The germline gives CDR1 SSHAT, CDR2 FNYEAQ (reference sequence). V was pared by 5 bases and J by 4 bases, with 9 bases of the junction left unmatched. This CDR3 comprises 15 residues. CDR3 region: CASSLGQGPSETQYF. CDR3 coding DNA: TGTGCCAGCAGCCTCGGACAGGGCCCTTCAGAGACCCAGTACTTC. The whole variable domain, filled in from reference TRBV7-7 and TRBJ2-5, reads GAGVSQSPRYKVTKRGQDVTLRCDPISSHATLYWYQQALGQGPEFLTYFNYEAQPDKSGLPSDRFSAERPEGSISTLTIQRTEQRDSAMYRCASSLGQGPSETQYFGPGTRLLVL.

This sequence joins TRBV5-1 and TRBJ2-7; maybe TRBD2 (5 bases). The CDR3 is 14 residues long. V lost 0 bases to trimming and J lost 6 bases, with 13 bases between them. CDR1 and CDR2 (germline): SGHRS, YFSETQ. The CDR3 sequence: CASSLVAGRGEQYF. The CDR3 DNA follows: TGCGCCAGCAGCTTGGTGGCCGGCCGGGGCGAGCAGTACTTC. Using reference TRBV5-1 and TRBJ2-7 for the parts outside the CDR3, the full variable domain is KAGVTQTPRYLIKTRGQQVTLSCSPISGHRSVSWYQQTPGQGLQFLFEYFSETQRNKGNFPGRFSGRQFSNSRSEMNVSTLELGDSALYLCASSLVAGRGEQYFGPGTRLTVT.

The chain is built from TRBV30 and TRBJ2-3; 14 positions agree with TRBD2. This CDR3 is 19 amino acids long. J was trimmed by 1 base and V by 1 base; bases with no gene match: 10. In germline, CDR1 is GTSNPN, CDR2 SVGIG (reference sequence). The CDR3 reads CAWSETGTSGSLGTDTQYF. CDR3 nucleotide sequence: TGTGCCTGGAGTGAGACCGGGACTAGCGGGAGTTTAGGCACAGATACGCAGTATTTT.

This clone appeared a few times. V is TRBV5-6 and J is TRBJ2-1; TRBD2 matches 7 bases. The junction had 4 bases not matched to a gene; V was cut back by 4 bases and J by 0 bases. The CDR3 has 15 residues. Looked up from germline, CDR1 is SGHDT and CDR2 is YYEEEE. The CDR3 loop is CASSLGGSSYNEQFF. In nucleotides, the CDR3 is TGTGCCAGCAGCCTGGGAGGGAGCTCCTACAATGAGCAGTTCTTC.

The table lists this clone with many counts. The CDR3 here is CSVVGQSPEQFF. CDR3 in DNA: TGCAGCGTTGTCGGTCAGTCCCCCGAGCAGTTCTTC. The rearrangement joins TRBV29-1 to TRBJ2-1; D remains unclear. CDR3 length: 12 amino acids. In germline, CDR1 is SQVTM, CDR2 ANQGSEA. Trimming pared 4 bases from V and 10 bases from J, leaving 14 bases between.

This clone was detected only a few times. J is TRBJ2-1 and V is TRBV29-1, with 8 bases that match TRBD2. Trimming at V came to 2 bases and at J to 6 bases, leaving 12 bases not matched to a gene. This CDR3 has 16 residues. CDR1 and CDR2 from the germline V gene are SQVTM and ANQGSEA. The CDR3 nucleotides read TGCAGCGTTGAACCCCCGGAGAGCGGGAGCCCCAATGAGCAGTTCTTC. Protein: CSVEPPESGSPNEQFF.

Concerning this clone itself: A read error may account for a junction end that differs from germline. V gene TRBV30 combines with J gene TRBJ2-4, with a weak D call TRBD1 (5 bases). Germline V gene lookup returns CDR1 GTSNPN and CDR2 SVGIG (reference sequence). The CDR3 has 13 amino acids. CDR3 residues: CTTEGEAKNIQYF. The CDR3 bases are TGCACTACCGAAGGGGAAGCCAAAAACATTCAGTACTTC. Full variable domain (outside the CDR3, taken from reference TRBV30 and TRBJ2-4): SQTIHQWPATLVQPVGSPLSLECTVEGTSNPNLYWYRQAAGRGLQLLFYSVGIGQISSEVPQNLSASRPQDRQFILSSKKLLLSDSGFYLCTTEGEAKNIQYFGAGTRLSVL.

This sequence joins TRBV15 and TRBJ2-5; either TRBD1 or TRBD2 may fit D (5 bases each). There are 14 residues in the CDR3. Trimming shortened V by 0 bases and J by 5 bases, and 10 bases separated the two germline ends. The germline gives CDR1 LNHNV, CDR2 YYDKDF (reference sequence). CDR3 nucleotide sequence: TGTGCCACCAGCAGAGACCGAGGGGAGGAGACCCAGTACTTC. Its translation is CATSRDRGEETQYF.

This clone was seen more than once but under ten times. J is TRBJ2-3 and V is TRBV18; TRBD1 matches at 8 bases. CDR1 and CDR2 (germline): KGHSH, LQKENI. This CDR3 spans 13 amino acids. V dropped 5 bases and J dropped 9; count of bases not matched to a gene: 7. Here the CDR3 reads CASSVWTGQTQYF. The CDR3 bases are TGTGCCAGCTCAGTTTGGACAGGGCAAACGCAGTATTTT.

This clone was detected many times. The chain carries TRBV27 and TRBJ2-7, with a tentative D call TRBD2 (6 bases). V lost 5 bases and J lost 2, with 13 bases in between. CDR1 and CDR2 (germline): MNHEY, SMNVEV (reference sequence). This CDR3 is built from 14 residues. CDR3 nucleotide sequence: TGTGCCAGCAGTACCGGCGGGGAGACCTACGAGCAGTACTTC. Translation: CASSTGGETYEQYF.